In its sample, the clone carrying this T cell receptor beta chain was seen many times. The data were taken from a study of T-cell reconstitution after alpha-beta-depleted transplantation in children. Preparing the TCRbeta library involved the use of unique molecular identifiers. MiXCR, run by TCRdb on the PCR reads, gives a single entry per CDR3 protein. The data show approximately 200,000 distinct CDR3 sequences, more than 12% seen once. This receptor was obtained from a human donor who donated a stem cell graft to a child with acute lymphoblastic leukemia. The material was PBMCs from the stem cell graft donor, obtained from the stem cell graft.

CDR3: CASSFGDRRNTGELFF. In nucleotides, the CDR3 is TGTGCCAGCAGTTTTGGGGACCGGAGGAACACCGGGGAGCTGTTTTTT. The chain joins TRBV12-3 or TRBV12-4 to TRBJ2-2; perhaps D is TRBD1 or TRBD2 (5 bases each). Trimming cost V 3 bases and J 1 base, with 12 bases left between them. This CDR3 is 16 amino acids long.